What follows is one T cell receptor (beta chain) and its context. Its antigen remains undetermined. Within one base of it there is no much larger clone, and no base qualities were kept. This specimen belongs to a study of blood T cells in healthy people across ages (dated by TCRdb to between 2014 and 2017). Regarding the study in general: In model experiments, template switching captured about one uniquely barcoded TCR beta cDNA molecule for every two T cells. Age-related changes in TCR beta repertoire diversity were measured in the study by deep sequencing normalized with unique cDNA molecular identifiers. Donors were grouped into four age groups: young (average approximately 16 years), middle-aged (39), aged (approximately 58) and long-lived (about 89). To avoid experimental bias, donors of different ages were spread randomly across the sequencing lanes. For two donors (one aged 18 to 30 and one aged 80 or older), the study analyzed two additional independent replicas of 1 million unique cDNA reads from the same blood draw.

The method was 5' RACE. The sequencer was an Illumina HiSeq 2500. A second about 7 to 12 cycle PCR used a sample-barcoded 5' primer and a J-beta primer mix. Each TCR beta cDNA molecule received a unique molecular identifier from a template-switch 5' adaptor carrying 12 random nucleotides. Each sample yielded at least 3 million CDR3-containing paired-end reads. All of the RNA was converted into first-strand cDNA using the Mint cDNA synthesis kit, with a TRBC-specific oligonucleotide serving as the primer. Following uracil-DNA glycosylase treatment, a first 18-cycle PCR with universal primers M1SS and BC2_uni_R was performed on all cDNA. The source study handled its data this way. Normalization of each sample was performed by random selection of 1 million high-quality reads, each carrying a distinct molecular identifier. Reads sharing molecular identifiers were discarded rather than binned into consensus sequences. CDR3 identification, clonotype clustering and error correction used MiTCR with a Q25 quality threshold and the strictest error-elimination algorithm. A nonparametric unseen species model using Euler transformation provided a lower-bound estimate of total TCR beta diversity. Using fastp trimming at Q25 and MiXCR clonotype assembly, TCRdb reanalyzed the public sequencing data and kept in-frame beta chains. When rows share a CDR3 protein, they turn into one entry using the most common DNA and genes. The V and J calls come from TCRdb's annotation, not from the publication. The sample data list about 830,000 distinct CDR3 sequences, and 55% to 65% of these were observed just once. The ten largest clonotypes hold roughly a quarter of the sample.

After removal of 6 bases from V and 6 bases from J, the junction retains 10 bases not matched to a gene. For CDR1 and CDR2, the germline V gene lists SQVTM and ANQGSEA. Inclusive of the bounding cysteine and phenylalanine, the CDR3 is 14 residues long. Only CDR3 DNA is held: 42 bases, read in frame from base 1. Systemically healthy Caucasian individuals from Russia, 35 to 40 in total and aged roughly 6 to 100 years, were included as donors. Around 9.8 milliliters of peripheral blood were collected from each donor into EDTA-treated Vacutainer tubes. Ficoll-Paque density-gradient centrifugation was used to isolate PBMCs, with at least 6.5 million per sample. Trizol reagent was used to extract total RNA from PBMCs, with at least 5 micrograms per sample. For every donor, flow cytometry on a PBMC aliquot measured the percentage of naive CD45RAhigh/CD27high T cells. The study at large found these results: Total diversity estimates from one million sequenced T cells were considered lower bounds and underestimates. Since profiling was done on bulk unsorted PBMCs, naive and antigen-experienced compartments could not be conclusively compared. Compared with the aged group, the long-lived group had more naive CD4+ T cells, fewer expanded clones and increased TCR diversity, suggesting age selection. There was a strong correlation between observed TCR beta diversity and the percentage of naive T cells measured by flow cytometry. Because the CMV infection status of the donors was unknown, age-related changes in expanded clonotypes may potentially have been confounded. Observed TCR beta diversity per million T cells fell roughly linearly with age, and a significant reduction was already apparent by age about 38.

This sequence uses TRBV29-1 and TRBJ2-1; 8 middle bases align to TRBD1. The sequencing sample was made of blood. This clonotype was sampled from a man younger than 45 in good health. The CDR3 reads as follows: CSVGVGTGGNEQFF. The DNA sequence is given as TGCAGCGTAGGGGTTGGGACAGGTGGCAATGAGCAGTTCTTC.